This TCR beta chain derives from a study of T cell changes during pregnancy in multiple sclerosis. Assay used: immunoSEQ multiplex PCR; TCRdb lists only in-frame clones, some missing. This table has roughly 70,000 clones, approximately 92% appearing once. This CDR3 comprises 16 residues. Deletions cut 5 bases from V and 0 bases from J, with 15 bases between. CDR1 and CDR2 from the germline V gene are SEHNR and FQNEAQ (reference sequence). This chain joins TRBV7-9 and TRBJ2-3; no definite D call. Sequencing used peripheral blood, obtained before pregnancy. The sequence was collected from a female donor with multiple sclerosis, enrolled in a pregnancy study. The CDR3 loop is CASSPRDTSSTDTQYF. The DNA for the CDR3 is TGTGCCAGCAGCCCCCGAGACACCTCTAGCACAGATACGCAGTATTTT.